This TCR beta chain is drawn from a study of regulatory and conventional T cells in RAG deficiency. Points from the study as a whole: Treg unique TCR beta sequences were about 100-fold fewer in Omenn syndrome and CID/AS patients than controls. Patient subsets had shorter CDR3s; Omenn Treg-Tconv overlap exceeded 75%. Shannon entropy was markedly lower and Simpson indices higher in RAG-deficient patients than control T-cell subsets.

The repertoire was sequenced with immunoSEQ multiplex PCR; TCRdb's copy has only in-frame clones and lacks some. The sample lists tens of thousands of clones; approximately 96% were seen once. Concerning this clone itself: No antigen is known for it.

Conventional CD4+ T cells were sorted from blood as CD25-low CD127-high cells. The CDR3 extends over 14 amino acids. Trimming removed 4 bases from V and 7 bases from J, with 17 bases in between. Germline V gives CDR1 SGHNT, CDR2 YYREEE (reference sequence). These data were also reused for a study on regulatory T cells. As that report states: Primers: 52 TRBV forward and 13 TRBJ reverse. Regulatory T cells showed the strongest V-J pair restriction and V/J gene skewing among patient repertoires.

The sequencing sample was made of CD25- CD4+ T cells sorted from blood. This chain links TRBV5-4 with TRBJ1-2; D is ambiguous. The sequence was obtained from a human donor in good health. The CDR3 bases are TGTGCCAGCAGCCCGGAGGTCCCGGAGGGTGGCTACACCTTC. Translating gives CASSPEVPEGGYTF. The full variable domain, with the rest looked up from reference TRBV5-4 and TRBJ1-2, is ETGVTQSPTHLIKTRGQQVTLRCSSQSGHNTVSWYQQALGQGPQFIFQYYREEENGRGNFPPRFSGLQFPNYSSELNVNALELDDSALYLCASSPEVPEGGYTFGSGTRLTVV.